This TCR beta chain was identified during a study of Graves' ophthalmopathy and Graves' hyperthyroidism. TCR beta CDR3 regions were amplified from RNA transcripts. The library came from an HTBI-primed first-round RT-PCR and a second-round multiplex PCR. TCRdb analysed the multiplex PCR reads with MiXCR anew, one entry per CDR3 protein. The sample has hundreds of thousands of distinct CDR3 sequences, roughly 20% seen once. Turning to this clonotype: No antigen is known for it.

This CDR3 spans 15 amino acids. Trimming left V 5 bases short and J 4 bases short, with 17 bases between. Pregnancy or lactation, uncontrolled infections and other autoimmune diseases were grounds for excluding patients. Regarding the study as a whole: A 13-signature model separated ophthalmopathy from stable hyperthyroidism, reaching around 90% sensitivity and 81.08% specificity cross-validated.

Sequencing was performed on peripheral blood. The rearrangement joins TRBV12-3 or TRBV12-4 to TRBJ1-1; D ambiguous. The clonotype comes from a woman between 18 and 29 years old with stable Graves' hyperthyroidism. The CDR3 DNA sequence: TGTGCCAGCAGTCCCACTGCATCTCTCACCACTGAAGCTTTCTTT. The encoded protein is CASSPTASLTTEAFF.